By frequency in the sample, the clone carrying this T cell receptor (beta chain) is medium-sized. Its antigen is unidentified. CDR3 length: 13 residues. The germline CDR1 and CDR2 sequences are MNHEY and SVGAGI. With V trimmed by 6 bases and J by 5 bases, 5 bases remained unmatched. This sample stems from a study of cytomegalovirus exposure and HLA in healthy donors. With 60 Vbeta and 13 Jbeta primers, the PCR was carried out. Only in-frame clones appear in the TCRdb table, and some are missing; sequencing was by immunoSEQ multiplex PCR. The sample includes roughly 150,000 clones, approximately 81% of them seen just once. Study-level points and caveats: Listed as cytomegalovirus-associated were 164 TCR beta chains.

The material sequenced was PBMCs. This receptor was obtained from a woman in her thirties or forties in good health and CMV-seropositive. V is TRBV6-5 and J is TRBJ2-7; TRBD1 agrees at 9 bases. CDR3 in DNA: TGTGCCAGCAGCTCTAGGACAGGGGACGAGCAGTACTTC. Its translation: CASSSRTGDEQYF.